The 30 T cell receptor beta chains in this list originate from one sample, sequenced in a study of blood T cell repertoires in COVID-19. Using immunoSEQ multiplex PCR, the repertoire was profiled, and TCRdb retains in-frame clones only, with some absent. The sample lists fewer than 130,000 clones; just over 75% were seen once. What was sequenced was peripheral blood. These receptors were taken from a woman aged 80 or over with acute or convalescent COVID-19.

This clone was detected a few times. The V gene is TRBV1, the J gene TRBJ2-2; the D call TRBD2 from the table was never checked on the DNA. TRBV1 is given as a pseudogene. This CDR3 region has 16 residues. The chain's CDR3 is CTSSQKMAGGTGELFF. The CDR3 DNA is TGCACCAGCAGCCAGAAGATGGCGGGAGGGACCGGGGAGCTGTTTTTT.

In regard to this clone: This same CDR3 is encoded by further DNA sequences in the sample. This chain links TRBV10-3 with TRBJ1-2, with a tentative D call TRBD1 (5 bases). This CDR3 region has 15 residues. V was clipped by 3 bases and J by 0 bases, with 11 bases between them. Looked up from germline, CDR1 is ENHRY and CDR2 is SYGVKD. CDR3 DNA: TGTGCCATCAGTGATGGGCAGGGCTCTAACTATGGCTACACCTTC. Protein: CAISDGQGSNYGYTF.

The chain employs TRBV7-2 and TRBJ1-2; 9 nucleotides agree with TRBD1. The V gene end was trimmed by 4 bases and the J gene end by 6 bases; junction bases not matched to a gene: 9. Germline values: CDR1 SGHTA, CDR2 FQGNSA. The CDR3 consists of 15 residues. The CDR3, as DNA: TGTGCCAGCAGCTCAACACCAACAGGGGGCAATGGCTACACCTTC. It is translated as CASSSTPTGGNGYTF.

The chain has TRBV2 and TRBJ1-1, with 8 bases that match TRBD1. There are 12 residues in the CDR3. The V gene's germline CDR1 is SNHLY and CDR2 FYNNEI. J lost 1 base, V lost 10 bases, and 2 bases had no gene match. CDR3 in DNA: TGTGCCACTGGACAGGGGAACACTGAAGCTTTCTTT. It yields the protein CATGQGNTEAFF.

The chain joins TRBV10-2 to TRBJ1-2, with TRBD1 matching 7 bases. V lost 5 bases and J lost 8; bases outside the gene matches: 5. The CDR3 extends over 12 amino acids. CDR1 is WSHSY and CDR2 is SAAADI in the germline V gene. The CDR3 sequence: CASSNGQAGYTF. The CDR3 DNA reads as TGCGCCAGCAGTAACGGACAGGCGGGCTACACCTTC.

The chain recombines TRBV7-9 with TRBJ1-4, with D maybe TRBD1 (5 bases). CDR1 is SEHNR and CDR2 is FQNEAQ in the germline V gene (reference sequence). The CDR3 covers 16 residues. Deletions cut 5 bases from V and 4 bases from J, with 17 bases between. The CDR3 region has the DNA TGTGCCAGCAGCCCTCGCGGTCAGGGAAATAATGAAAAACTGTTTTTT. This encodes CASSPRGQGNNEKLFF.

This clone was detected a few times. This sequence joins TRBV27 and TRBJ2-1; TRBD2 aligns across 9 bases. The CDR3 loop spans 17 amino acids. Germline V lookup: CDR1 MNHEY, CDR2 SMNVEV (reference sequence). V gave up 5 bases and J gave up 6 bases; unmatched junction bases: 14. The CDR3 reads CASSGYSGRPTGNEQFF. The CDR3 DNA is TGTGCCAGCAGTGGATATAGCGGGAGACCCACAGGCAATGAGCAGTTCTTC.

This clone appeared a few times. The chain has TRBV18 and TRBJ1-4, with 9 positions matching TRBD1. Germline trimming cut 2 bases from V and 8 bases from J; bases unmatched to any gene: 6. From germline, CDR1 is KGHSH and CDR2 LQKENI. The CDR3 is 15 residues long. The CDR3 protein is CASSPTQGAQEKLFF. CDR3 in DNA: TGTGCCAGCTCACCAACACAGGGGGCCCAGGAAAAACTGTTTTTT.

The CDR3 DNA is TGTGCCAGCAGCCAAGAAGGAGTGGATCCCTACTACGAGCAGTACTTC. It yields the protein CASSQEGVDPYYEQYF. The V and J genes are TRBV4-2 and TRBJ2-7, with no clear D. The CDR3 covers 16 residues. CDR1 and CDR2 (germline): LGHNA, YNFKEQ. Trimming cost V 0 bases and J 3 bases, with 15 bases left between them.

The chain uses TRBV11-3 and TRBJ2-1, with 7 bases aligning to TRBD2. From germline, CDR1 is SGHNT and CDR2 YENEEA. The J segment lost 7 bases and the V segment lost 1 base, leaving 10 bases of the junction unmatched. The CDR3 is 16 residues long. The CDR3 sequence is CASSLARAGFLNEQFF. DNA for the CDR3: TGTGCCAGCAGCTTAGCAAGAGCGGGGTTTTTAAATGAGCAGTTCTTC.

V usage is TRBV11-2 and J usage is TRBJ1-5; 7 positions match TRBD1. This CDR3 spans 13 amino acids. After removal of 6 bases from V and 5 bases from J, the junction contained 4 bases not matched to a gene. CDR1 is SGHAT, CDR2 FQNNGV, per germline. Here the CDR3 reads CASRRQGDQPQHF. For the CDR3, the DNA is TGTGCCAGCAGGAGACAGGGCGATCAGCCCCAGCATTTT.

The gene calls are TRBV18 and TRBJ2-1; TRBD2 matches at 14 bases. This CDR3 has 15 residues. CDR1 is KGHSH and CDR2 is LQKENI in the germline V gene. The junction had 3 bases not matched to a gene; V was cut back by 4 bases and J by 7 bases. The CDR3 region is CASSRTSGRLNEQFF. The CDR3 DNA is TGTGCCAGCTCACGGACTAGCGGGAGGCTAAATGAGCAGTTCTTC.

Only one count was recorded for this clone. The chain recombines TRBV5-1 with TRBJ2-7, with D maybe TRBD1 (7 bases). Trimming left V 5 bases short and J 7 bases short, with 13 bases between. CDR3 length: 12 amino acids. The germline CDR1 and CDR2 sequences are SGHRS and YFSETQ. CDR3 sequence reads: CASSHRGGEQYF. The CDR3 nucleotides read TGCGCCAGCAGTCACAGGGGAGGAGAGCAGTACTTC.

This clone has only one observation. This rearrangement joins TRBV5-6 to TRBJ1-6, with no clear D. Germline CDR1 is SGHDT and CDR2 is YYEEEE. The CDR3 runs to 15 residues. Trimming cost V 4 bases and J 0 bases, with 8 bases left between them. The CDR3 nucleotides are TGTGCCAGCAGCCCCCGGGACTCCTATAATTCACCCCTCCACTTT. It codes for CASSPRDSYNSPLHF.

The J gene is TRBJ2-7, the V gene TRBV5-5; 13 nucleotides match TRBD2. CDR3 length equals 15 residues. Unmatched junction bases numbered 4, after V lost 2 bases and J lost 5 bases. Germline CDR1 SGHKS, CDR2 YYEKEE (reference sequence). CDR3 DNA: TGTGCCAGCAGCTTCGGACTAGCGGGAGCTGACGAGCAGTACTTC. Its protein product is CASSFGLAGADEQYF. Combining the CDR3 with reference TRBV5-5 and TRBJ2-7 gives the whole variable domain DAGVTQSPTHLIKTRGQQVTLRCSPISGHKSVSWYQQVLGQGPQFIFQYYEKEERGRGNFPDRFSARQFPNYSSELNVNALLLGDSALYLCASSFGLAGADEQYFGPGTRLTVT.

The CDR3, as DNA: TGTGCCAGCAGTTACCCTACAGGGACCTACGAGCAGTACTTC. This translates into CASSYPTGTYEQYF. This chain uses TRBV6-2 or TRBV6-3 with TRBJ2-7; possible D gene TRBD1, 6 bases. Germline V gives CDR1 MNHEY, CDR2 SVGEGT. The CDR3 sequence is 14 residues long. The V and J ends lost 2 bases and 2 bases respectively, with 10 bases between them.

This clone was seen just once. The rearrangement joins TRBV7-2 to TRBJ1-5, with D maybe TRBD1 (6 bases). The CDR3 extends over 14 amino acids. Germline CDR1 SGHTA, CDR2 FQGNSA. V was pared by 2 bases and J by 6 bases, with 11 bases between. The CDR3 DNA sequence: TGTGCCAGCAGCTTAAACAGGGCGGGTCAGCCCCAGCATTTT. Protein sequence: CASSLNRAGQPQHF.

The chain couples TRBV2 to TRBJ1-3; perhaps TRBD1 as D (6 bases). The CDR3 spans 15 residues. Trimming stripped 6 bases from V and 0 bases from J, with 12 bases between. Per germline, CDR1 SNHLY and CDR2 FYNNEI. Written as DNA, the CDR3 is TGTGCCAGCAGCACACAGGGCCTCTCTGGAAACACCATATATTTT. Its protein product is CASSTQGLSGNTIYF.

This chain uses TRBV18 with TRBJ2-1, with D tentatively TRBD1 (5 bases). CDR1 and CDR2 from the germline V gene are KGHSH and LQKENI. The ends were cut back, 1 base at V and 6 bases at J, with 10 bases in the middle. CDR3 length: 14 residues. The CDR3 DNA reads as TGTGCCAGCTCACCACTTTCAGGGTTCAATGAGCAGTTCTTC. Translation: CASSPLSGFNEQFF.

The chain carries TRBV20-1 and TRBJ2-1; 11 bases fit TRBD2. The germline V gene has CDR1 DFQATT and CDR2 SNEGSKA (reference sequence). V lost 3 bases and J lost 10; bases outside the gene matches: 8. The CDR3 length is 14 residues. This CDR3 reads CSASTSGGLREQFF. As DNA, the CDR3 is TGCAGTGCTAGTACTAGCGGGGGTTTGCGCGAGCAGTTCTTC.

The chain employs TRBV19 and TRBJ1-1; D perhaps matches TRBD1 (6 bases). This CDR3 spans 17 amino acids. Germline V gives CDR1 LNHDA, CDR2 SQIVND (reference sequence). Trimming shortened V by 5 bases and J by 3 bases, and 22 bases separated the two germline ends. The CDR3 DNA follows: TGTGCCAGTAGTCCTTTGTGGGCAGGGGACACCCACACTGAAGCTTTCTTT. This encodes CASSPLWAGDTHTEAFF.

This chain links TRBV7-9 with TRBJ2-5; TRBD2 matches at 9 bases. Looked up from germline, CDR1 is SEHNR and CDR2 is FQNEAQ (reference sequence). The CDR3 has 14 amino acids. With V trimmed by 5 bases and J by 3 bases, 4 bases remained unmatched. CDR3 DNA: TGTGCCAGCAGCACGCGGACTAGCGAAGAGACCCAGTACTTC. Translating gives CASSTRTSEETQYF.

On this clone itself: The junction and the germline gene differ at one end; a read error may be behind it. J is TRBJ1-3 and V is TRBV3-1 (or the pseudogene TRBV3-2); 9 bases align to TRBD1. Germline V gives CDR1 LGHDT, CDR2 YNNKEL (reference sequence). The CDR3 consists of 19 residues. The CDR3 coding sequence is TGTGCCAGCAGCCACCTCCTTCGATCGGGACAGGGCTCTCGAAACACCATATATTTT. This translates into CASSHLLRSGQGSRNTIYF.

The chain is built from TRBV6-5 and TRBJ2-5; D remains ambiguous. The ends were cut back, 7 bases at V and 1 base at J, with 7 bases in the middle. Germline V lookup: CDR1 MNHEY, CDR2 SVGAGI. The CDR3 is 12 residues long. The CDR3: CASTSFQETQYF. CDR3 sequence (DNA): TGTGCCAGCACCTCCTTCCAAGAGACCCAGTACTTC.

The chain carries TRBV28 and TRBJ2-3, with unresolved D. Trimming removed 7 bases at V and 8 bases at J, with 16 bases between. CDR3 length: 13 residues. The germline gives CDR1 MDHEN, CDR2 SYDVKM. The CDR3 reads CASTLRPRGTQYF. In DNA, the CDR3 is TGTGCCAGCACCCTCCGGCCTCGCGGTACGCAGTATTTT.

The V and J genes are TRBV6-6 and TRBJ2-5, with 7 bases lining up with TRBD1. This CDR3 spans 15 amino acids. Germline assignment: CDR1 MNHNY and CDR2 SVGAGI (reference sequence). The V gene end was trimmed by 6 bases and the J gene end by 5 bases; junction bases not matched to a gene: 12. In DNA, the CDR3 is TGTGCCAGCAGGCCTTGGACAGGACGAGGGGAGACCCAGTACTTC. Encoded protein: CASRPWTGRGETQYF.

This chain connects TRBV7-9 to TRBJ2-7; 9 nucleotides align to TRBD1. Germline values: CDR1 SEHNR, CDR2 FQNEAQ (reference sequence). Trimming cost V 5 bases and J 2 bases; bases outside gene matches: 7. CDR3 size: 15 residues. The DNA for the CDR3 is TGTGCCAGCAGCGATCCGGGACAGGGCCCCTACGAGCAGTACTTC. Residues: CASSDPGQGPYEQYF.

The CDR3 protein is CASSSTGPGTEAFF. The CDR3 DNA reads TGTGCCAGCAGTAGTACAGGGCCGGGCACTGAAGCTTTCTTT. The gene calls are TRBV6-6 and TRBJ1-1; tentative D call: TRBD1 (6 bases). The CDR3 is 14 amino acids. The V and J ends lost 5 bases and 4 bases respectively, with 14 bases between them. Germline CDR1 reads MNHNY; CDR2 reads SVGAGI (reference sequence).

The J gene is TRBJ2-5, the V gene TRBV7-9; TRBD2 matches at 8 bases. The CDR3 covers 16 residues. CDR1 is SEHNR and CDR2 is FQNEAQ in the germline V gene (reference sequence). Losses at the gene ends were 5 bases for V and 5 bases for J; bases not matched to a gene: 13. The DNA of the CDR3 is TGTGCCAGCAGCAAGAGCGGGGGAGGGGCCGGCGAGACCCAGTACTTC. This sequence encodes CASSKSGGGAGETQYF.

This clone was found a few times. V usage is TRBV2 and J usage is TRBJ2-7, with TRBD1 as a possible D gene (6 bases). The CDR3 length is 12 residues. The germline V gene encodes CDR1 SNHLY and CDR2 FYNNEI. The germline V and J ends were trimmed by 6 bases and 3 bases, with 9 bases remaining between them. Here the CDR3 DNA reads TGTGCCAGCAGGGAGGACAGCTACGAGCAGTACTTC. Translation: CASREDSYEQYF.